The source of this T cell receptor beta chain is a study of tumor-infiltrating lymphocytes in oesophageal squamous cell carcinoma. MiXCR, run by TCRdb on the PCR reads, gives a single entry per CDR3 protein. This repertoire shows roughly 9,000 distinct CDR3 sequences, around three fifths found once; its top ten account for 35% to 40%. The V gene's germline CDR1 is SGHTA and CDR2 FQGTGA. The CDR3 has 17 amino acids. V lost 1 base and J lost 7, with 19 bases in between. The chain has TRBV7-3 and TRBJ2-2, with no clear D. The receptor comes from a female donor with esophageal squamous cell carcinoma. The sample taken for sequencing was esophageal tumor tissue. The CDR3 is CASSLSPISGWGGELFF. The DNA for the CDR3 is TGTGCCAGCAGCTTAAGCCCCATTTCAGGATGGGGCGGGGAGCTGTTTTTT.